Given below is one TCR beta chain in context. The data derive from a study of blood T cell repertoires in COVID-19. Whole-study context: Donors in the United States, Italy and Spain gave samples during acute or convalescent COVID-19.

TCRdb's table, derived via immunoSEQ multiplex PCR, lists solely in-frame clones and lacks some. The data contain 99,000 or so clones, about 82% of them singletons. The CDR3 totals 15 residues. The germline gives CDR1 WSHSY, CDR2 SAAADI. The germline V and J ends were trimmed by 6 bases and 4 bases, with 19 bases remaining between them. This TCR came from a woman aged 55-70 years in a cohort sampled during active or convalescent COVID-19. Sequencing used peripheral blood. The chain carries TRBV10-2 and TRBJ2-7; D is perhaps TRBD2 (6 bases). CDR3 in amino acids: CASRTSLDQFYEQYF. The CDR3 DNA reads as TGCGCCAGCAGGACTAGTTTGGATCAGTTTTACGAGCAGTACTTC.